These 9 T cell receptor beta chains were all obtained from the same sample, sequenced in a study of glioma-infiltrating T cells after dendritic cell vaccination. Using immunoSEQ multiplex PCR, the repertoire was profiled, and TCRdb retains in-frame clones only, with some absent. This sample carries around 90,000 clones, roughly 83% of them seen once, and the ten largest clones take over 5%. This material consisted of blood, taken before dendritic cell vaccination. The receptors shown here come from a human donor with glioblastoma.

The CDR3 DNA is TGTGCCAGCGGGGCCGGGACAGGATTCTATGGCTACACCTTC. It yields the protein CASGAGTGFYGYTF. The V call is TRBV2, the J call TRBJ1-2; 8 bases align to TRBD1. The CDR3 is 14 residues long. The ends lost 8 bases at V and 4 bases at J; junction bases unmatched: 9. Germline V gives CDR1 SNHLY, CDR2 FYNNEI.

This chain links TRBV6-6 with TRBJ2-3, with a possible D match to TRBD2 (6 bases). Trimming stripped 2 bases from V and 4 bases from J, with 16 bases between. Germline V CDR1 and CDR2: MNHNY, SVGAGI (reference sequence). This CDR3 comprises 16 residues. The CDR3 reads CASSYGAGRSADTQYF. The CDR3 DNA reads TGTGCCAGCAGTTACGGGGCGGGGAGAAGTGCAGATACGCAGTATTTT.

This clone showed up just once. The chain is built from TRBV19 and TRBJ2-7; the match to TRBD2 covers 10 bases. V trimming: 1 base; J trimming: 4 bases; junction bases outside the gene matches: 4. This CDR3 is built from 15 residues. Germline-derived CDR1 and CDR2 are LNHDA and SQIVND (reference sequence). For the CDR3, the DNA is TGTGCCAGTAGTATAGCAGCGGGAGGGCCATACGAGCAGTACTTC. Its protein product is CASSIAAGGPYEQYF.

This clone was observed once. The rearrangement joins TRBV7-3 to TRBJ2-5; weak D call: TRBD2 (5 bases). Deletions cut 5 bases from V and 3 bases from J, with 10 bases between. CDR1 is SGHTA and CDR2 is FQGTGA in the germline V gene. This CDR3 comprises 13 residues. CDR3 sequence: CASSPGAEETQYF. Here the CDR3 DNA reads TGTGCCAGCAGCCCCGGAGCGGAAGAGACCCAGTACTTC.

This chain links TRBV2 with TRBJ1-1; tentative D call: TRBD1 (6 bases). CDR1 SNHLY and CDR2 FYNNEI come from the germline V gene. The length of the CDR3 is 16 residues. V was pared by 0 bases and J by 2 bases, with 13 bases between. CDR3: CASSEAFLQGNTEAFF. In DNA, the CDR3 is TGTGCCAGCAGTGAAGCTTTTCTACAGGGCAACACTGAAGCTTTCTTT.

The chain employs TRBV29-1 and TRBJ1-5, with 8 bases that match TRBD1. From germline, CDR1 is SQVTM and CDR2 ANQGSEA. After removal of 6 bases from V and 6 bases from J, the junction contained 10 bases not matched to a gene. The CDR3 is 14 amino acids. The CDR3 region is CSVGGQGVGQPQHF. In nucleotides, the CDR3 is TGCAGCGTGGGAGGACAGGGAGTGGGTCAGCCCCAGCATTTT.

The rearrangement joins TRBV11-1 to TRBJ2-7, with 11 positions matching TRBD2. The CDR3 covers 17 residues. Trimming removed 5 bases from V and 2 bases from J; junction bases left unmatched: 11. The V gene's germline CDR1 is SGHAT and CDR2 FQDESV (reference sequence). CDR3 nucleotides: TGTGCCAGCAGCAACAGTCGGACTAGCGGGCAAACCTACGAGCAGTACTTC. Amino acids: CASSNSRTSGQTYEQYF.

Only one count was recorded for this clone. J is TRBJ2-1 and V is TRBV4-2, with D perhaps matching TRBD1 (5 bases). Germline V gene data show CDR1 as LGHNA and CDR2 as YNFKEQ. Trimming pared 1 base from V and 7 bases from J, leaving 17 bases between. This CDR3 is built from 16 residues. CDR3 residues: CASSQGLRVIRNEQFF. DNA for the CDR3: TGTGCCAGCAGCCAAGGCCTCAGGGTTATCAGGAATGAGCAGTTCTTC.

The genes are TRBV5-1 and TRBJ2-3; 13 bases are a match to TRBD2. The V gene's germline CDR1 is SGHRS and CDR2 YFSETQ. The CDR3 has 17 residues. J lost 2 bases, V lost 0 bases, and 3 bases had no gene match. CDR3 DNA: TGCGCCAGCAGCTTGGAGACTAGCGGGGGGTTCACAGATACGCAGTATTTT. It translates to CASSLETSGGFTDTQYF. The complete variable domain, with remaining parts taken from reference TRBV5-1 and TRBJ2-3, reads KAGVTQTPRYLIKTRGQQVTLSCSPISGHRSVSWYQQTPGQGLQFLFEYFSETQRNKGNFPGRFSGRQFSNSRSEMNVSTLELGDSALYLCASSLETSGGFTDTQYFGPGTRLTVL.